Sequencing of this T cell receptor (beta chain) was carried out in a study of blood T cells in healthy people across ages. Points from the study as a whole: The authors considered diversity estimates from one million T cells to be underestimates. As age increased, TCR beta diversity per million T cells fell in a roughly linear fashion.

It was with a sample-barcoded 5' primer and a J-beta primer mix that a second PCR of about 6 to 12 cycles was run. Sequencing yielded, for each sample, at least 3 million paired-end reads carrying CDR3. TCRdb reanalysed the 5' RACE reads using MiXCR and keeps one entry per CDR3 protein. The sample has hundreds of thousands of distinct CDR3 sequences; roughly 64% are singletons. Details on this clonotype: The antigen remains undetermined.

The sample consisted of blood. The sequence came from a young man in good health.

The CDR3 nucleotides are TGTGCCAGCAGTACGACAGGGAGAAGGTCTAATGAAAAACTGTTTTTT. This sequence encodes CASSTTGRRSNEKLFF. The J gene is TRBJ1-4, the V gene TRBV6-1; 7 bases align to TRBD1. The V and J ends lost 5 bases and 3 bases, in that order; junction bases with no gene match: 9. This CDR3 is built from 16 residues. Germline V CDR1 and CDR2: MNHNS, SASEGT.